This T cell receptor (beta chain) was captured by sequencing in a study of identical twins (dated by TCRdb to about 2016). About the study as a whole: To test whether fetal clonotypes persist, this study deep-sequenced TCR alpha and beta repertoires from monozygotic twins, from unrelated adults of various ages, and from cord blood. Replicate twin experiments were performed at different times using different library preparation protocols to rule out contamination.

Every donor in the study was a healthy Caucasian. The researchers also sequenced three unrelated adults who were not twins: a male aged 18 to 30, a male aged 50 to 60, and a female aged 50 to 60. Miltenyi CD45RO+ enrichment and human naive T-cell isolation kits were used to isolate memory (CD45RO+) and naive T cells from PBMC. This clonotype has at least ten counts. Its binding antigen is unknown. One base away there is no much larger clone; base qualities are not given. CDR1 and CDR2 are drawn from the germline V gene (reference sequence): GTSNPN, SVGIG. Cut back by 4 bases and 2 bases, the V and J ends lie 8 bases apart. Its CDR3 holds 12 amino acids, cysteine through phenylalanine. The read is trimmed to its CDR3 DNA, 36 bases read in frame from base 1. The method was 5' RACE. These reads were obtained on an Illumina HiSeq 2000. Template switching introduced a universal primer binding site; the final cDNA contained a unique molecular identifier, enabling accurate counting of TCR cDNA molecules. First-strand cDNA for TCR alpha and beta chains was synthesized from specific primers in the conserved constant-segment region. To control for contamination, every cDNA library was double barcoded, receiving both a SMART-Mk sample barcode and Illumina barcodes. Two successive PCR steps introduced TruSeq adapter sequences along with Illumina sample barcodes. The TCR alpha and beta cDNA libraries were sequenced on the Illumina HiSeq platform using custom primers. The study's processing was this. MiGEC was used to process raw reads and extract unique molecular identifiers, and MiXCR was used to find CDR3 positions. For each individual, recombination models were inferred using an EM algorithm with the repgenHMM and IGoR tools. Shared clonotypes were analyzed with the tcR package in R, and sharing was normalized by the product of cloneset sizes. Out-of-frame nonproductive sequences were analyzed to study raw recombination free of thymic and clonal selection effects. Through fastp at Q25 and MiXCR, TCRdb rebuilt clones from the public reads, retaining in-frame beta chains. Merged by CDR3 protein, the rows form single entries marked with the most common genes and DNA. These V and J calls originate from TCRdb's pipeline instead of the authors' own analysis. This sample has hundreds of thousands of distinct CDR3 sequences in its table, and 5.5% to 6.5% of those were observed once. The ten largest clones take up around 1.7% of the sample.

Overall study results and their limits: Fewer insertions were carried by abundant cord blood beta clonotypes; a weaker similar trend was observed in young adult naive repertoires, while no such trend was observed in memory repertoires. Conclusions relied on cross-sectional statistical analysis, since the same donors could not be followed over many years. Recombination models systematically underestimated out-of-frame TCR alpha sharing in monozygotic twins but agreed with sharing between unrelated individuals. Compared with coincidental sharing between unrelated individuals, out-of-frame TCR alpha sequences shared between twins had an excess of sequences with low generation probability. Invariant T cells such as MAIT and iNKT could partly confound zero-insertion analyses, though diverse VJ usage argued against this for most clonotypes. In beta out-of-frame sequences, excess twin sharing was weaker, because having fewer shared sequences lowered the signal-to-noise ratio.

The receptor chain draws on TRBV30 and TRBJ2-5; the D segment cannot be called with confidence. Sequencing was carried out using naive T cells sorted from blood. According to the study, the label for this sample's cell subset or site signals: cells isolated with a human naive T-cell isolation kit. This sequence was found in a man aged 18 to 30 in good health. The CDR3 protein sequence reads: CAWNSGQETQYF. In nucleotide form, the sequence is TGTGCCTGGAACTCCGGACAAGAGACCCAGTACTTC. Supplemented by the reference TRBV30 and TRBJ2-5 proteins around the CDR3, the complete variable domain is SQTIHQWPATLVQPVGSPLSLECTVEGTSNPNLYWYRQAAGRGLQLLFYSVGIGQISSEVPQNLSASRPQDRQFILSSKKLLLSDSGFYLCAWNSGQETQYFGPGTRLLVL.